The entry below describes one T cell receptor beta chain. The V gene's germline CDR1 is GTSNPN and CDR2 SVGIG (reference sequence). The V gene lost 1 base and the J gene lost 8 bases, with 11 bases spanning the gap. CDR3 size: 12 residues. This record belongs to a study of control samples from healthy donors and cancer patients. Repertoires were generated with immunoSEQ multiplex PCR, while TCRdb's copy carries only in-frame clones and drops some. The table has 100,000 to 150,000 clones, about 88% seen once. This sequence originates from a man in his fifties or sixties in good health. Sequencing input: blood. The gene calls are TRBV30 and TRBJ1-1; no definite D call. The CDR3 DNA is TGTGCCTGGAGTGGGACCTCGGGGGAAGCTTTCTTT. Protein product: CAWSGTSGEAFF.